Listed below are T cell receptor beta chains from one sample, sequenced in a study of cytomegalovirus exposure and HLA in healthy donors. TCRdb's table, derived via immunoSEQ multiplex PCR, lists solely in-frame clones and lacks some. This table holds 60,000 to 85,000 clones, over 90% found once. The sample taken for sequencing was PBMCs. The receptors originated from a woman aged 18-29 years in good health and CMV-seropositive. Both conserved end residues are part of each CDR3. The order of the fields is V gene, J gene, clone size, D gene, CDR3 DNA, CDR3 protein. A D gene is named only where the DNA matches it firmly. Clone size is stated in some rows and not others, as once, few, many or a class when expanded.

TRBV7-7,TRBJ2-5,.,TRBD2,TGTGCTAGCAGCCCGGGTCCCCCCACTAGCGGGAGAAGGACCCAGTACTTC,CASSPGPPTSGRRTQYF
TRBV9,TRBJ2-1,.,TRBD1,TGTGCCAGCAGCTCCGGGACAGGGGGGTACAATGAGCAGTTCTTC,CASSSGTGGYNEQFF
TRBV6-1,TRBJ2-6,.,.,TGTGCCAGCAGTGAAGCGGCGGGGGCCGGGGCCAACGTCCTGACTTTC,CASSEAAGAGANVLTF
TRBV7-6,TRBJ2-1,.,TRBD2,TGTGCCAGCAGCTTTTCGACTAGCGGGGGAGGGGGGCAGTTCTTC,CASSFSTSGGGGQFF
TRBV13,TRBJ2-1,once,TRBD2,TGTGCCAGCAGCCCCGAAGCGTGGCGGGAGGTACACAATGAGCAGTTCTTC,CASSPEAWREVHNEQFF
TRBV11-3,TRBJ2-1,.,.,TGTGCCAGCAGCTTAAAGGGCGGGAACGGGAATGAGCAGTTCTTC,CASSLKGGNGNEQFF
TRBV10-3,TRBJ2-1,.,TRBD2,TGTGCCATCAGTGAGGCGCTACTAGCGGGAGACGAGCAGTTCTTC,CAISEALLAGDEQFF
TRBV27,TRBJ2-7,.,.,TGTGCCAGCAGTTTACGGGATCCTACTAACTACGAGCAGTACTTC,CASSLRDPTNYEQYF
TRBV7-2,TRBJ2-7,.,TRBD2,TGTGCCAGCAGCACAGCGGGAGGCCCCTACGAGCAGTACTTC,CASSTAGGPYEQYF
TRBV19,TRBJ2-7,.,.,TGTGCCAGTAGTATCGGCTCGAGGGCGTCCGAGCAGTACTTC,CASSIGSRASEQYF
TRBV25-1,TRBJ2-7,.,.,TGTGCCAGCAGTGGTTCCGGGAGCTTTCGCGAGCAGTACTTC,CASSGSGSFREQYF
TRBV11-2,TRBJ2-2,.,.,TGTGCCAGCAGCGGATCGGGACTGGGCGGGGAGCTGTTTTTT,CASSGSGLGGELFF
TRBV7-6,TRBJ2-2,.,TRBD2,TGTGCCAGCAGAAAAAGCGGGAGTGGAATTCAAGGGGAGCTGTTTTTT,CASRKSGSGIQGELFF
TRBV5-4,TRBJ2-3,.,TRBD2,TGTGCCAGCAGCTCGGGGGTAGCGGGAGTGGATACGCAGTATTTT,CASSSGVAGVDTQYF
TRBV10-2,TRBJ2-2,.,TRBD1,TGCGCCAGCAGTGGGGGACAGCACACCGGGGAGCTGTTTTTT,CASSGGQHTGELFF
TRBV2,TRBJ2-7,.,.,TGTGCCAGCAGTCGGGGATGGCTAGTCCACCGGTACGAGCAGTACTTC,CASSRGWLVHRYEQYF
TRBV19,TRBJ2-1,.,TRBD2,TGTGCCAGTAGTGTTGTCAGGCTAGCGGTCTACAATGAGCAGTTCTTC,CASSVVRLAVYNEQFF
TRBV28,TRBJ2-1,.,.,TGTGCCAGCAGTGATCAGCGGAATGAGCAGTTCTTC,CASSDQRNEQFF
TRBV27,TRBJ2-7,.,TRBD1,TGTGCCAGCAGCCCTTACGGACAGGGCCTCTCCTACGAGCAGTACTTC,CASSPYGQGLSYEQYF
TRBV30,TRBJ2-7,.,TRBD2,TGTGCCTGGGCTAGCGGCTCCTACGAGCAGTACTTC,CAWASGSYEQYF
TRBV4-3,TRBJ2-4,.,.,TGCGCCAGCAGCCAAGTGGAAGGAGGCAAAAACATTCAGTACTTC,CASSQVEGGKNIQYF
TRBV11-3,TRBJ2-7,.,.,TGTGCCAGCAGCTTAACTGACTACGAGCAGTACTTC,CASSLTDYEQYF